Given below is one T cell receptor beta chain in context. This record comes from a study of OX40 agonist ivuxolimab in advanced cancers. Germline assignment: CDR1 SGDLS and CDR2 YYNGEE. The length of the CDR3 is 15 residues. V dropped 4 bases and J dropped 0 bases, with 14 bases sitting between them. The protocol was immunoSEQ multiplex PCR, while the TCRdb copy is restricted to in-frame clones and leaves out a portion. The sample consists of tens of thousands of clones, around 80% of them appearing once. This chain connects TRBV9 to TRBJ2-7; the D call may be TRBD1 or TRBD2 (5 bases each). The receptor was isolated from an adult with an advanced solid tumor such as melanoma, head and neck, liver or kidney cancer. The material sequenced was CD4+ or CD8+ T cells sorted from blood, taken in a trial of the OX40 agonist ivuxolimab. CDR3 DNA sequence: TGTGCCAGCAGCCAAGGGACGCTCTTCTCCTACGAGCAGTACTTC. Protein sequence: CASSQGTLFSYEQYF.